These 6 T cell receptor beta chains share one sample of origin, sequenced in a study of identical twins. TCRdb redid the calling of the 5' RACE reads with MiXCR, one entry per CDR3 protein. The table records more than 600,000 distinct CDR3 sequences, over 15% of them present only once. The same data also went into a second study, on T cells expressing NK-cell markers.

Sequencing was carried out using PBMCs. These receptors were taken from a woman in her late teens or twenties in good health.

This clonotype was detected only a few times. The rearrangement links TRBV5-1 to TRBJ2-3, with D tentatively TRBD2 (5 bases). This CDR3 has 15 residues. Germline CDR1 is SGHRS and CDR2 is YFSETQ. Trimming stripped 3 bases from V and 2 bases from J, with 13 bases between. CDR3 sequence reads: CASSWGGGNTDTQYF. The CDR3 DNA reads as TGCGCCAGCAGCTGGGGTGGAGGTAACACAGATACGCAGTATTTT.

This clonotype was recorded a few times. V gene TRBV18 combines with J gene TRBJ2-3; maybe TRBD2 (6 bases). The germline V gene encodes CDR1 KGHSH and CDR2 LQKENI. The V gene lost 3 bases and the J gene lost 2 bases, with 12 bases spanning the gap. The CDR3 totals 15 residues. CDR3 in amino acids: CASSPGLSYTDTQYF. The CDR3 DNA is TGTGCCAGCTCACCGGGACTGTCCTACACAGATACGCAGTATTTT.

The chain joins TRBV6-5 to TRBJ1-6; D remains ambiguous. The CDR3 contains 15 residues. The germline CDR1 and CDR2 sequences are MNHEY and SVGAGI. V lost 2 bases and J lost 8, with 13 bases in between. The CDR3 DNA reads as TGTGCCAGCAGTTACGGCGGGCTTCGATATTCACCCCTCCACTTT. Its translation: CASSYGGLRYSPLHF.

V usage is TRBV6-5 and J usage is TRBJ2-2; D possibly corresponds to TRBD2 (6 bases). Trimming removed 2 bases from V and 9 bases from J, with 22 bases in between. Germline values: CDR1 MNHEY, CDR2 SVGAGI. The CDR3 loop spans 17 amino acids. CDR3 protein: CASSYTLSGVGSRELFF. CDR3 in DNA: TGTGCCAGCAGTTACACGCTCTCGGGGGTAGGTTCCCGGGAGCTGTTTTTT.

The chain couples TRBV5-1 to TRBJ1-2; a weak D match, TRBD1 (5 bases). Germline V gives CDR1 SGHRS, CDR2 YFSETQ. CDR3 length equals 14 residues. Trimming took off 4 bases at V and 0 bases at J, with 10 bases between the two ends. DNA for the CDR3: TGCGCCAGCAGCCCGGGACCTGCTAACTATGGCTACACCTTC. Its translation is CASSPGPANYGYTF.

The genes are TRBV11-2 and TRBJ2-5; D not resolved. The CDR3 loop spans 15 amino acids. In germline, CDR1 is SGHAT, CDR2 FQNNGV. Trimming pared 5 bases from V and 0 bases from J, leaving 13 bases between. CDR3 bases: TGTGCCAGCAGCCGCCTCAGAGGTGACCAAGAGACCCAGTACTTC. This encodes CASSRLRGDQETQYF.